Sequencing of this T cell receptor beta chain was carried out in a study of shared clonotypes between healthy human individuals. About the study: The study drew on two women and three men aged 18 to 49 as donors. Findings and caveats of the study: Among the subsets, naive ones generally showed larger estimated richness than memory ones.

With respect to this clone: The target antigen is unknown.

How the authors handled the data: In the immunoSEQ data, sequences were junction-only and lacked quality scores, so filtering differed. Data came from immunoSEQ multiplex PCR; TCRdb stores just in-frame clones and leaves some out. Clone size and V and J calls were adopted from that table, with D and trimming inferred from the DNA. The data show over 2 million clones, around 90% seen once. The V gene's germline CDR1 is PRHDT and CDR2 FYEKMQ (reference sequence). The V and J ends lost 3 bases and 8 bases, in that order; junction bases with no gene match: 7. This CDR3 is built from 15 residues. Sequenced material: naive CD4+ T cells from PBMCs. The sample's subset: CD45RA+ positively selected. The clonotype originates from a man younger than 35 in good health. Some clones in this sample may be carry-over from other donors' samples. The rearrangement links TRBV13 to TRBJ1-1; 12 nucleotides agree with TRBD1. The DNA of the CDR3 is TGTGCCAGCAGCTTGGACCGGGACAGGGGGCAAGAAGCTTTCTTT. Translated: CASSLDRDRGQEAFF.